This entry concerns a single T cell receptor (beta chain). The data originate from a study of T cell changes during pregnancy in multiple sclerosis. Clones were read by immunoSEQ multiplex PCR, and TCRdb kept only the in-frame ones, dropping some. The sample has around 24,000 clones; 85% to 90% are singletons. This TCR was recovered from a female donor in good health, enrolled as a control in a pregnancy study. Sequenced material: CD4+ T cells from peripheral blood mononuclear cells, taken in the second trimester of pregnancy.

CDR3 DNA: TGTGCCAGCAGTGAACACCCCGGGGCAGGGGGGACTGGAAACACCATATATTTT. Translating gives CASSEHPGAGGTGNTIYF. The rearrangement joins TRBV25-1 to TRBJ1-3; 7 bases align to TRBD1. CDR3 size: 18 residues. V shed 2 bases, J shed 2 bases, and the junction held 12 bases outside the gene matches. The germline V gene has CDR1 MGHDK and CDR2 SYGVNS.